The 19 T cell receptor beta chains presented below share a single source sample, sequenced in a study of response to subunit inactivated influenza vaccine. Via MiXCR, TCRdb re-called the RT-PCR reads, giving one row per CDR3 protein. The sample lists more than 400,000 distinct CDR3 sequences; roughly 9.7% were seen once. Here the sequenced sample was PBMCs from blood, taken 45 days after vaccination. The receptors derive from a man aged 50-60 years who received an inactivated influenza vaccine.

This chain joins TRBV5-1 and TRBJ2-1; 9 bases line up with TRBD2. V gave up 5 bases and J gave up 1 base; unmatched junction bases: 13. Germline V lookup: CDR1 SGHRS, CDR2 YFSETQ. The CDR3 runs to 18 residues. The DNA of the CDR3 is TGCGCCAGCAGGCTCGGGGCTAGCGGGGATTGGTCCTACAATGAGCAGTTCTTC. Amino acids: CASRLGASGDWSYNEQFF.

This clonotype was detected many times. V usage is TRBV25-1 and J usage is TRBJ2-3; D could derive from TRBD1 or TRBD2 (6 bases each). Germline CDR1 MGHDK, CDR2 SYGVNS. The CDR3 length is 15 residues. The germline V and J ends were trimmed by 4 bases and 4 bases, with 15 bases remaining between them. CDR3 protein: CASSGGGISADTQYF. CDR3 bases: TGTGCCAGCAGTGGAGGGGGGATAAGCGCAGATACGCAGTATTTT.

This clonotype was detected many times. V is TRBV12-3 or TRBV12-4 and J is TRBJ2-7, with 15 bases lining up with TRBD2. This CDR3 contains 17 residues. Trimming took 5 bases from V and 6 from J; bases not matched to a gene: 11. The CDR3 loop reads CASSGLAGGRFGVEQYF. CDR3 nucleotide sequence: TGTGCCAGCAGTGGACTAGCGGGGGGGAGGTTCGGGGTCGAGCAGTACTTC.

This clonotype was observed a handful of times. A junction boundary mismatches the germline segment, possibly from a read error. V gene TRBV10-3 combines with J gene TRBJ2-1; 11 positions match TRBD2. CDR1 is ENHRY, CDR2 SYGVKD, per germline. The CDR3 has 13 residues. The CDR3 reads CAISGLAGGLYLF. The CDR3 nucleotides are TGTGCCATCAGTGGGCTAGCGGGAGGCCTTTATCTCTTC.

The V call is TRBV11-2, the J call TRBJ2-1, with a tentative D call TRBD1 (6 bases). Germline assignment: CDR1 SGHAT and CDR2 FQNNGV. Trimming left V 0 bases short and J 0 bases short, with 18 bases between. CDR3 length: 19 amino acids. CDR3 bases: TGTGCCAGCAGCTTAGAGCTAGCATGGGGGCCCCGCTCCTACAATGAGCAGTTCTTC. Encoded protein: CASSLELAWGPRSYNEQFF. The complete variable domain, with remaining parts taken from reference TRBV11-2 and TRBJ2-1, reads EAGVAQSPRYKIIEKRQSVAFWCNPISGHATLYWYQQILGQGPKLLIQFQNNGVVDDSQLPKDRFSAERLKGVDSTLKIQPAKLEDSAVYLCASSLELAWGPRSYNEQFFGPGTRLTVL.

This rearrangement joins TRBV6-2 or TRBV6-3 to TRBJ2-5; no definite D call. The CDR3 contains 14 residues. Germline V lookup: CDR1 MNHEY, CDR2 SVGEGT. V lost 2 bases and J 5 bases, leaving 12 bases between the germline ends. The CDR3 region is CASSYAGIRETQYF. CDR3 nucleotides: TGTGCCAGCAGTTACGCTGGCATCCGGGAGACCCAGTACTTC.

The rearrangement uses TRBV20-1 and TRBJ1-1; D not resolved. Looked up from germline, CDR1 is DFQATT and CDR2 is SNEGSKA (reference sequence). The V gene lost 3 bases and the J gene lost 2 bases, with 19 bases spanning the gap. This CDR3 has 16 residues. CDR3 coding DNA: TGCAGTGCTAGTGGGGTGGGCACGTCCAGAAACACTGAAGCTTTCTTT. Translated, it gives CSASGVGTSRNTEAFF.

This clonotype came up a few times. The chain is built from TRBV12-3 or TRBV12-4 and TRBJ1-5; no clear D gene. V lost 5 bases and J lost 4, with 12 bases in between. CDR3 size: 14 residues. CDR3: CASSGGMGNQPQHF. The CDR3 nucleotides read TGTGCCAGCAGTGGCGGGATGGGGAATCAGCCCCAGCATTTT.

The chain combines TRBV28 with TRBJ2-7; 10 bases align to TRBD2. CDR1 is MDHEN, CDR2 SYDVKM, per germline. The CDR3 has 16 amino acids. J was trimmed by 1 base and V by 6 bases; bases with no gene match: 9. The CDR3 region is CASRPTGLAASYEQYF. CDR3 DNA sequence: TGTGCCAGCAGACCGACCGGACTAGCGGCGTCCTACGAGCAGTACTTC.

This clonotype has ten or more counts. The rearrangement links TRBV6-1 to TRBJ2-7; TRBD2 aligns across 14 bases. The V and J ends lost 6 bases and 6 bases, in that order; junction bases with no gene match: 10. CDR3 length equals 16 residues. CDR1 is MNHNS and CDR2 is SASEGT in the germline V gene. The CDR3 DNA sequence: TGTGCCAGCAGCCCCCCGGGGACTAGCGGGAGTTCCGAGCAGTACTTC. Its translation: CASSPPGTSGSSEQYF.

This clonotype was detected many times. J is TRBJ1-6 and V is TRBV4-3; D is undetermined. V lost 0 bases to trimming and J lost 8 bases, with 8 bases between them. CDR3 length equals 14 residues. Germline V lookup: CDR1 LGHNA, CDR2 YSLEER. CDR3 protein: CASSQDGDDSPLHF. In DNA, the CDR3 is TGCGCCAGCAGCCAAGACGGTGATGATTCACCCCTCCACTTT.

The sample holds many counts of this clonotype. This rearrangement joins TRBV12-3 or TRBV12-4 to TRBJ2-1, with 7 bases aligning to TRBD1. V lost 6 bases and J lost 6; bases outside the gene matches: 2. The CDR3 has 12 amino acids. CDR3 DNA: TGTGCCAGCAGAGGGGGCCGCAATGAGCAGTTCTTC. Its translation is CASRGGRNEQFF.

The chain couples TRBV10-3 to TRBJ2-2, with 10 bases that match TRBD2. The J segment lost 5 bases and the V segment lost 10 bases, leaving 7 bases of the junction unmatched. The germline V gene has CDR1 ENHRY and CDR2 SYGVKD. The CDR3 contains 14 residues. In nucleotides, the CDR3 is TGTGCCACGACTAGCGGGCCGGGAACCGGGGAGCTGTTTTTT. Protein sequence: CATTSGPGTGELFF.

This chain joins TRBV29-1 and TRBJ2-1; no clear D gene. Trimming cost V 1 base and J 4 bases, with 5 bases left between them. The CDR3 spans 12 residues. From germline, CDR1 is SQVTM and CDR2 ANQGSEA. The CDR3 bases are TGCAGCGTTGAAGGGCAGTACAATGAGCAGTTCTTC. It is translated as CSVEGQYNEQFF.

There are a few counts of this clonotype. V gene TRBV7-6 combines with J gene TRBJ2-2; D perhaps matches TRBD1 (6 bases). V lost 1 base to trimming and J lost 4 bases, with 10 bases between them. There are 15 residues in the CDR3. Germline V gene sequence: CDR1 SGHVS, CDR2 FNYEAQ. Here the CDR3 reads CASSLGTGFTGELFF. The CDR3 coding sequence is TGTGCCAGCAGCTTAGGAACAGGGTTCACCGGGGAGCTGTTTTTT.

This clonotype showed up many times. V usage is TRBV5-1 and J usage is TRBJ1-4, with 7 bases matching TRBD1. In germline, CDR1 is SGHRS, CDR2 YFSETQ. After removal of 3 bases from V and 4 bases from J, the junction contained 6 bases not matched to a gene. This CDR3 region has 15 residues. CDR3 coding DNA: TGCGCCAGCAGCTCGGGACAGTGGGGTAATGAAAAACTGTTTTTT. Protein product: CASSSGQWGNEKLFF.

The rearrangement uses TRBV7-3 and TRBJ2-3, with D possibly being TRBD2 (6 bases). Germline CDR1 is SGHTA and CDR2 is FQGTGA. V was clipped by 6 bases and J by 2 bases, with 15 bases between them. This CDR3 has 15 amino acids. The CDR3, as DNA: TGTGCCAGCAGTCCACGTAGCGGAATCACAGATACGCAGTATTTT. The encoded protein is CASSPRSGITDTQYF.

This clonotype turned up a few times. The CDR3 here is CASSLEGVNSPLHF. CDR3 DNA sequence: TGTGCCAGCAGCTTAGAAGGAGTTAATTCACCCCTCCACTTT. The V gene is TRBV7-9, the J gene TRBJ1-6, with D hard to call. The CDR3 is 14 amino acids. Per germline, CDR1 SEHNR and CDR2 FQNEAQ (reference sequence). V lost 1 base, J lost 6 bases, and 7 bases lay in between.

V usage is TRBV12-3 or TRBV12-4 and J usage is TRBJ2-1; weak D call: TRBD2 (6 bases). Trimming shortened V by 3 bases and J by 6 bases, and 9 bases separated the two germline ends. The CDR3 length is 13 residues. The CDR3 protein is CASSLETSNEQFF. The CDR3 nucleotides read TGTGCCAGCAGTTTGGAGACTAGCAATGAGCAGTTCTTC.